This is a list of T cell receptor beta chains from one sample in a study of beta chain features in type 1 diabetes. Libraries were prepared by immunoSEQ multiplex PCR; TCRdb keeps only in-frame clonotypes and omits some of them. The repertoire holds about 150,000 clones, with about 9.4% as singletons. The sample consisted of central memory CD4+ T cells from blood. These receptors were taken from a man aged 30 to 45 with type 1 diabetes. Each CDR3 is given with its conserved first and last residue. Fields, in order: V gene, D gene, clone size, J gene, CDR3 DNA, CDR3 protein. D genes are given only for firm matches. Only some rows state a clone size, as once, few, many or a class for expanded clones.

>TRBV19|NA|few|TRBJ1-1
TGTGCCAGTATCTTTGGGGGCGGCACTGAAGCTTTCTTT
CASIFGGGTEAFF
>TRBV19|TRBD1|few|TRBJ1-2
TGTGCCAGTAAGGGCGACAGGGGCTATGGCTACACCTTC
CASKGDRGYGYTF
>TRBV19|NA|few|TRBJ1-5
TGTGCCAGTGGGCCTCCGGGAGCCGAAAAGGGCCAGCCCCAGCATTTT
CASGPPGAEKGQPQHF
>TRBV7-2|NA|few|TRBJ2-4
TGTGCCAGCAGCGACATTAGCACAGGGAACATTCAGTACTTC
CASSDISTGNIQYF
>TRBV9|NA|NA|TRBJ1-2
TGTGCCAGCAGCCTGCGGACATATTCGGATGGCTACACCTTC
CASSLRTYSDGYTF
>TRBV16|NA|few|TRBJ1-5
TGTGCCAGCAGCCAATTACAGGCTAAACAGCCCCAGCATTTT
CASSQLQAKQPQHF
>TRBV11-2|TRBD1|NA|TRBJ1-1
TGTGCCAGCAGCTTAGAGGAGACAGGGCTCACTGAAGCTTTCTTT
CASSLEETGLTEAFF
>TRBV29-1|NA|NA|TRBJ2-2
TGCAGCGTTGAACAGGGAAACACCGGGGAGCTGTTTTTT
CSVEQGNTGELFF
>TRBV7-9|NA|NA|TRBJ2-7
TGTGCCAGCAGCCCCCCTACAAGCGGCTTTAGCTCCTACGAGCAGTACTTC
CASSPPTSGFSSYEQYF
>TRBV9|NA|NA|TRBJ2-2
TGTGCCAGCAGCGTAGAATTCCGGGGGAACACCGGGGAGCTGTTTTTT
CASSVEFRGNTGELFF
>TRBV27|TRBD2|NA|TRBJ2-5
TGTGCCAGCACCTTACCCGGGACTAGCGGGAAAATGGAGACCCAGTACTTC
CASTLPGTSGKMETQYF
>TRBV9|NA|few|TRBJ2-6
TGTGCCAGCAGCGTAGTATATACGAGCTCTGGGGCCAACGTCCTGACTTTC
CASSVVYTSSGANVLTF
>TRBV15|NA|few|TRBJ2-7
TGTGCCACCAGCAGAGATGTGACTGCCTCCTACGAGCAGTACTTC
CATSRDVTASYEQYF
>TRBV27|TRBD2|few|TRBJ2-5
TGTGCCAGCAGGCACCGAGGCGGGAGGGCCGAGGAGACCCAGTACTTC
CASRHRGGRAEETQYF
>TRBV4-2|NA|NA|TRBJ2-2
TGTGCCAGCAGCCAAGCCGGGACATTGATCGGGGAGCTGTTTTTT
CASSQAGTLIGELFF
>TRBV27|NA|NA|TRBJ2-5
TGTGCCAGTAGAACCCGAGCAGAGACCCAGTACTTC
CASRTRAETQYF
>TRBV29-1|NA|NA|TRBJ2-1
TGCAGCGCGATACGACAGGAAGCCTACAATGAGCAGTTCTTC
CSAIRQEAYNEQFF
>TRBV7-9|NA|NA|TRBJ1-1
TGTGCCAGCAGCTTAGTCAGTCCTGAAGCTTTCTTT
CASSLVSPEAFF
>TRBV9|TRBD2|NA|TRBJ2-1
TGTGCCAGCAGCGCAGCGGGAGAGACTTACAATGAGCAGTTCTTC
CASSAAGETYNEQFF
>TRBV18|NA|few|TRBJ1-1
TGTGCCAGCTCACCGGGGGGACCGTCGAACACTGAAGCTTTCTTT
CASSPGGPSNTEAFF
>TRBV27|TRBD1|once|TRBJ2-1
TGTGCCAGCAGCCGGGACAGGGGGGCCAATGAGCAGTTCTTC
CASSRDRGANEQFF
>TRBV18|NA|NA|TRBJ2-7
TGTGCCAGCTCGACAGGTAGCTCCTACGAGCAGTACTTC
CASSTGSSYEQYF
>TRBV7-3|NA|NA|TRBJ2-7
TGTGCCAGCAGCTTAGACGGCAGAAGGGGCGAGCAGTACTTC
CASSLDGRRGEQYF
>TRBV4-2|TRBD1|NA|TRBJ1-2
TGTGCCAGCAGCTATCCCGGGACAGCAAGTGATTCCTATGGCTACACCTTC
CASSYPGTASDSYGYTF
>TRBV18|TRBD2|few|TRBJ2-1
TGTGCCAGCTCACAAACTAGCGACAATGAGCAGTTCTTC
CASSQTSDNEQFF
>TRBV28|NA|NA|TRBJ2-1
TGTGCCAGCAGTTCGGGACACGCGAGCTCCTACAATGAGCAGTTCTTC
CASSSGHASSYNEQFF
>TRBV5-1|TRBD1|once|TRBJ1-5
TGCGCCAGCAGTCCGATGCCGACAGGGCAGCAGCCCCAGCATTTT
CASSPMPTGQQPQHF
>TRBV2|TRBD1|NA|TRBJ2-2
TGTGCCAGCAGTGAGACAGGGGCCGACACCGGGGAGCTGTTTTTT
CASSETGADTGELFF
>TRBV10-3|NA|few|TRBJ2-1
TGTGCCATCAGTGTGGAGGGAGGGACAACTTACAATGAGCAGTTCTTC
CAISVEGGTTYNEQFF
>TRBV7-2|TRBD2|NA|TRBJ2-7
TGTGCCAGCAGCCACGGACTAGCGGAGCCCTACAGATACTTC
CASSHGLAEPYRYF
>TRBV19|NA|NA|TRBJ2-5
TGTGCCAGTAGCCCGGGACTCGGAGGGGCAGAGACCCAGTACTTC
CASSPGLGGAETQYF
>TRBV9|NA|NA|TRBJ1-4
TGTGCCAGCAGCGTAGAGGGCCAGGGGCGTGAAAAACTGTTTTTT
CASSVEGQGREKLFF